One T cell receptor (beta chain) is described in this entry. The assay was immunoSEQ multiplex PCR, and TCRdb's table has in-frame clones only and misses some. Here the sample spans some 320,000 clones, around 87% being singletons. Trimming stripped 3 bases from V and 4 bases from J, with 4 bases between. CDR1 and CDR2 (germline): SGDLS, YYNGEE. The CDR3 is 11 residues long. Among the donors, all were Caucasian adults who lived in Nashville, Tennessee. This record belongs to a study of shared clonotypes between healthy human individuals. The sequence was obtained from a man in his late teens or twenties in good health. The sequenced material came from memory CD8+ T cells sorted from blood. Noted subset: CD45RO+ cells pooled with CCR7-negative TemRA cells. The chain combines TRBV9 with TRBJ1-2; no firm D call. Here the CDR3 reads CASSDIYGYTF. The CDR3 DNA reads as TGTGCCAGCAGCGATATCTATGGCTACACCTTC.